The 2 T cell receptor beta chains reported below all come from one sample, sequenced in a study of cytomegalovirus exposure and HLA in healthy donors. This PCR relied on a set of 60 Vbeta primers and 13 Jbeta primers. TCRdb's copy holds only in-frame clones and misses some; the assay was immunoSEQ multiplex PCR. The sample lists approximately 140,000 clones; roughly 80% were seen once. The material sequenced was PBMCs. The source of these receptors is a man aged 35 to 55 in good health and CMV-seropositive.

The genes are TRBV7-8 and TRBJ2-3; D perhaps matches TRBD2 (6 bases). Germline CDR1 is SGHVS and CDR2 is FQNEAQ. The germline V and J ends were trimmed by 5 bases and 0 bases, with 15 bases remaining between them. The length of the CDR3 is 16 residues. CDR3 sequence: CASSPTGLTSTDTQYF. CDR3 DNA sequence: TGTGCCAGCAGCCCCACGGGACTGACTAGCACAGATACGCAGTATTTT.

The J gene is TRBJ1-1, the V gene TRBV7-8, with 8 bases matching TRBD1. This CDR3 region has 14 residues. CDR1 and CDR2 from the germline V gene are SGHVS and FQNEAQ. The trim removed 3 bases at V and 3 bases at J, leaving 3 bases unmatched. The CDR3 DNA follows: TGTGCCAGCAGCTTCGGGACAGGAGACACTGAAGCTTTCTTT. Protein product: CASSFGTGDTEAFF.